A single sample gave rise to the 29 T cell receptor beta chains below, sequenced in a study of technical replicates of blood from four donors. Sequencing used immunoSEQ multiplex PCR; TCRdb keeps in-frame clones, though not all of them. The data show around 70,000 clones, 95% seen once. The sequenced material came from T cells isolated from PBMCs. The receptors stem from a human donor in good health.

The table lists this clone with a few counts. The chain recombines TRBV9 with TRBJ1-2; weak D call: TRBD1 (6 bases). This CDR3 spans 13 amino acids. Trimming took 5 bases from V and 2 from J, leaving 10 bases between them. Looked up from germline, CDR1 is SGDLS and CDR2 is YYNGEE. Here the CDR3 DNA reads TGTGCCAGCAGTAACAGGGAGAACTATGGCTACACCTTC. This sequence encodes CASSNRENYGYTF.

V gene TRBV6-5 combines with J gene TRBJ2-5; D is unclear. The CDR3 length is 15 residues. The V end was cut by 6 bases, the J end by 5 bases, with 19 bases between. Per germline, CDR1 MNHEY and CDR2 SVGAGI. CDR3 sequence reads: CASSPEVRFEETQYF. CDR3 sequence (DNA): TGTGCCAGCAGCCCCGAGGTGAGGTTCGAGGAGACCCAGTACTTC.

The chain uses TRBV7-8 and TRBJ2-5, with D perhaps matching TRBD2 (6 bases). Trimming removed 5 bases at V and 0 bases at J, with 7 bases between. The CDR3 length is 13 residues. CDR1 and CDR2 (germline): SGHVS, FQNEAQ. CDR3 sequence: CASSRGYQETQYF. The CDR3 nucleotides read TGTGCCAGCAGCCGGGGGTACCAAGAGACCCAGTACTTC.

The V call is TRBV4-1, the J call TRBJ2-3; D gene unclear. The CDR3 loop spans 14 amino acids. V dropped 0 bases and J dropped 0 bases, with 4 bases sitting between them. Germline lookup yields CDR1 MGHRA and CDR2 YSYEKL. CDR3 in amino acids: CASSQERSTDTQYF. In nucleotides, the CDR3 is TGCGCCAGCAGCCAAGAGAGGAGCACAGATACGCAGTATTTT.

CDR3 loop: CASSLNLLGQGNTGELFF. The CDR3, as DNA: TGTGCCAGCAGCTTGAATCTGCTGGGACAGGGGAACACCGGGGAGCTGTTTTTT. The chain joins TRBV7-8 to TRBJ2-2; 9 bases are a match to TRBD1. After removal of 3 bases from V and 1 base from J, the junction contained 9 bases not matched to a gene. The germline gives CDR1 SGHVS, CDR2 FQNEAQ. The CDR3 sequence is 18 residues long.

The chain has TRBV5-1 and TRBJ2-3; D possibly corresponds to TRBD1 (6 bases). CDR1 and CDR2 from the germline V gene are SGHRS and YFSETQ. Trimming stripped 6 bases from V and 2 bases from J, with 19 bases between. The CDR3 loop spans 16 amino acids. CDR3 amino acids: CASTSPDSDFTDTQYF. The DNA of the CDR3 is TGCGCCAGCACTTCTCCGGACAGCGACTTCACAGATACGCAGTATTTT.

CDR3 protein: CASSTSHMTDRRNTIYF. DNA for the CDR3: TGTGCCAGCAGTACAAGCCATATGACGGACAGGCGAAACACCATATATTTT. The J gene is TRBJ1-3, the V gene TRBV28, with TRBD1 identical over 7 bases. There are 17 residues in the CDR3. Germline assignment: CDR1 MDHEN and CDR2 SYDVKM. Trimming cost V 5 bases and J 5 bases; bases outside gene matches: 15.

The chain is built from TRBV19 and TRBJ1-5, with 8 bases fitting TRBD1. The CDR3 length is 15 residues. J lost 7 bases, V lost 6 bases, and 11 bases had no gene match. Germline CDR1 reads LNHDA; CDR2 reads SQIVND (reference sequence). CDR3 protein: CASSPGQAREQPQHF. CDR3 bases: TGTGCCAGTAGCCCGGGACAGGCTCGTGAGCAGCCCCAGCATTTT.

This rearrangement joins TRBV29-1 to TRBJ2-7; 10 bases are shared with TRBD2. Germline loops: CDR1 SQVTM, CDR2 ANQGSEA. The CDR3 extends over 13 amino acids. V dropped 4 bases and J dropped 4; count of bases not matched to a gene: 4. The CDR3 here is CSVGASGSYEQYF. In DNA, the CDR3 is TGCAGCGTTGGGGCTAGCGGGAGTTACGAGCAGTACTTC.

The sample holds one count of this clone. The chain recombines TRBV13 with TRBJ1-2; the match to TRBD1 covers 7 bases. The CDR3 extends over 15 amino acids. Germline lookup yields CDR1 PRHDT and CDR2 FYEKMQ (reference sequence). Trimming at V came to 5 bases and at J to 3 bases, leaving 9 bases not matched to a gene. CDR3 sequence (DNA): TGTGCCAGCAGCCCCACCGGGACAGACTACTATGGCTACACCTTC. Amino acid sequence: CASSPTGTDYYGYTF.

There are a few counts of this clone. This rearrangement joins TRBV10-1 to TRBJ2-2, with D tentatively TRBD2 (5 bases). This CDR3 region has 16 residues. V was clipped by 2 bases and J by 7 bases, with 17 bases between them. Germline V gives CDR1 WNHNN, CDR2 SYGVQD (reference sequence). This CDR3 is CASSEGTGDWHGELFF. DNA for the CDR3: TGCGCCAGCAGTGAGGGTACCGGGGATTGGCACGGGGAGCTGTTTTTT.

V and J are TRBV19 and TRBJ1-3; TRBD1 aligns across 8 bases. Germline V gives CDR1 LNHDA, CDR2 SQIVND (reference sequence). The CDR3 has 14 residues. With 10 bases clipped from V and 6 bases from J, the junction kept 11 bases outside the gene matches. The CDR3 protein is CATRSWDRPNTIYF. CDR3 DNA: TGTGCCACCCGGAGCTGGGACAGGCCAAACACCATATATTTT.

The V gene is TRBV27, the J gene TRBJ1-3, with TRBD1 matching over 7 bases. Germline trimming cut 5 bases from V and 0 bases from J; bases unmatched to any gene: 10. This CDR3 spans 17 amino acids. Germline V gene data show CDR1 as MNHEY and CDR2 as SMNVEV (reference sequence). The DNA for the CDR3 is TGTGCCAGCAGTCCCACGGTGACAGGGCACTCTGGAAACACCATATATTTT. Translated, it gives CASSPTVTGHSGNTIYF.

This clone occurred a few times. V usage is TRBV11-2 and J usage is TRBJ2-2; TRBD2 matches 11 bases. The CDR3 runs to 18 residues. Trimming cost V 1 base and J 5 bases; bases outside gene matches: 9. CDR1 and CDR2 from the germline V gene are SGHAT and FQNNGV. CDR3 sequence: CASSLAGTSGRATGELFF. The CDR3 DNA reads TGTGCCAGCAGCTTAGCGGGAACTAGCGGGAGAGCGACCGGGGAGCTGTTTTTT.

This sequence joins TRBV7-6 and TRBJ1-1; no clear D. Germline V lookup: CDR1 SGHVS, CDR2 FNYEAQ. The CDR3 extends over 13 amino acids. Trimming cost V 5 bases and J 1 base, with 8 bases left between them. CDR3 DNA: TGTGCCAGCAGCCAACACAGGAACACTGAAGCTTTCTTT. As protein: CASSQHRNTEAFF.

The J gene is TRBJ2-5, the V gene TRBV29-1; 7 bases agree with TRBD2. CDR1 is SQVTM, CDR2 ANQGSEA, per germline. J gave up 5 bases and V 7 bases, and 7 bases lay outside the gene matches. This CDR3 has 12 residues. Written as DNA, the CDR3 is TGCAGCGGGGGGGGTCTTGGGGAGACCCAGTACTTC. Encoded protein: CSGGGLGETQYF.

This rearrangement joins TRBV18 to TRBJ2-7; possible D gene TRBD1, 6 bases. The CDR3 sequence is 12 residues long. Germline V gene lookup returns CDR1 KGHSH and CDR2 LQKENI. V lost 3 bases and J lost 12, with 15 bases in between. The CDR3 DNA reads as TGTGCCAGCTCACCGGATAGGCAGGGGTGGTACTTC. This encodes CASSPDRQGWYF.

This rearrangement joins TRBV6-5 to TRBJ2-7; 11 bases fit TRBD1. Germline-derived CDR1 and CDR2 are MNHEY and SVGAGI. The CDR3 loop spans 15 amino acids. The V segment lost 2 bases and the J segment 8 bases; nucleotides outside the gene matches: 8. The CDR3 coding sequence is TGTGCCAGCAGTTACAACCTGGGACAGGGGGGGAAGCAGTACTTC. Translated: CASSYNLGQGGKQYF.

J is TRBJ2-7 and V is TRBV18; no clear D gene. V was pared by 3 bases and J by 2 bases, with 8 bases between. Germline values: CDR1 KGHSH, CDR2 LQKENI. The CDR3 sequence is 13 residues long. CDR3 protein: CASSPQDTYEQYF. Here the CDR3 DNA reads TGTGCCAGCTCACCCCAGGATACCTACGAGCAGTACTTC.

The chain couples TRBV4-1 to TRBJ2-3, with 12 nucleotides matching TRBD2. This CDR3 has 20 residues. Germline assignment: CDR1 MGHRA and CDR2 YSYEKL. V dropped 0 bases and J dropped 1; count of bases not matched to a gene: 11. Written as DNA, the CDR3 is TGCGCCAGCAGCCAAGAGGGATTCCTAGCGGGAGGGGGGCGCACAGATACGCAGTATTTT. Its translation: CASSQEGFLAGGGRTDTQYF.

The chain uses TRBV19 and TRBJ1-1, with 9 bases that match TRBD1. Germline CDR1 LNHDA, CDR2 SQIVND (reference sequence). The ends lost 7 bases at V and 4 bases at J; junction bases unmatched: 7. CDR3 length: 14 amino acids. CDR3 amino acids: CASKKQGALTEAFF. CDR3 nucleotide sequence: TGTGCCAGTAAGAAACAGGGGGCGCTCACTGAAGCTTTCTTT.

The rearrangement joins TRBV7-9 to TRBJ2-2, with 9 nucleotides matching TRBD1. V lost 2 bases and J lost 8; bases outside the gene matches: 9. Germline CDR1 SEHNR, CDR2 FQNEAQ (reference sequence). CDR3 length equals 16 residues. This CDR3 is CASSLPRDRVFGELFF. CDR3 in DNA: TGTGCCAGCAGCTTACCGCGGGACAGGGTGTTTGGGGAGCTGTTTTTT.

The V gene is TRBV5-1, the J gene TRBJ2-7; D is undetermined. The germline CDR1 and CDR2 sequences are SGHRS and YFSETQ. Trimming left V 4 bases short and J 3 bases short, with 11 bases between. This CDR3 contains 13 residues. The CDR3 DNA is TGCGCCAGCAGCCCGCTGACGGGCTACGAGCAGTACTTC. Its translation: CASSPLTGYEQYF.

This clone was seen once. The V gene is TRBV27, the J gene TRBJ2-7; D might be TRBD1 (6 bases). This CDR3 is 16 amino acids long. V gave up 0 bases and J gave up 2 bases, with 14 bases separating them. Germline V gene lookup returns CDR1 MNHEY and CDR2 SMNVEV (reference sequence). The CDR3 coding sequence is TGTGCCAGCAGTTTATCGCACCCAGGGGTGGCCTACGAGCAGTACTTC. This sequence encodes CASSLSHPGVAYEQYF.

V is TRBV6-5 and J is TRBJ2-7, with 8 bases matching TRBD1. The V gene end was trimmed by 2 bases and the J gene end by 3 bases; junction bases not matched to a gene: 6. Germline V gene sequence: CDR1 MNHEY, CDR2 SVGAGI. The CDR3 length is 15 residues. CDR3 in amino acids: CASSYGGQAFYEQYF. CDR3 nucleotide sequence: TGTGCCAGCAGTTACGGGGGACAGGCTTTCTACGAGCAGTACTTC.

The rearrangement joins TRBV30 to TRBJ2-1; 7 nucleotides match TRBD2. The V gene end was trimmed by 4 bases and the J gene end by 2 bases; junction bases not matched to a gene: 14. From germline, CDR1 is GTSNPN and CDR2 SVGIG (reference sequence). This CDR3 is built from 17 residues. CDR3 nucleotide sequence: TGTGCCTGGATCTCCCCCGAGCGGCTAGCGGCCTACAATGAGCAGTTCTTC. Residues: CAWISPERLAAYNEQFF. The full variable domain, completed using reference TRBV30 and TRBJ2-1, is SQTIHQWPATLVQPVGSPLSLECTVEGTSNPNLYWYRQAAGRGLQLLFYSVGIGQISSEVPQNLSASRPQDRQFILSSKKLLLSDSGFYLCAWISPERLAAYNEQFFGPGTRLTVL.

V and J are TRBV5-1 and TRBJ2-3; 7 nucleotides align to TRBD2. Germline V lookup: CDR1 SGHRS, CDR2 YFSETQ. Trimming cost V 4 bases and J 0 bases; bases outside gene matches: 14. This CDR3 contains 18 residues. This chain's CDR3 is CASSPDYGGRLSTDTQYF. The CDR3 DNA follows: TGCGCCAGCAGCCCGGACTATGGCGGGAGATTGAGCACAGATACGCAGTATTTT. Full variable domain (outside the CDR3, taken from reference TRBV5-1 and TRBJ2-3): KAGVTQTPRYLIKTRGQQVTLSCSPISGHRSVSWYQQTPGQGLQFLFEYFSETQRNKGNFPGRFSGRQFSNSRSEMNVSTLELGDSALYLCASSPDYGGRLSTDTQYFGPGTRLTVL.

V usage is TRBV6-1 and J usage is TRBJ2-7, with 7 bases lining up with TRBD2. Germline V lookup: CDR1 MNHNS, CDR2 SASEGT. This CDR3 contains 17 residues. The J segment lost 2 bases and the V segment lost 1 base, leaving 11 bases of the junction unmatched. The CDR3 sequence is CASSEGPTGGIAYEQYF. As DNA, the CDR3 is TGTGCCAGCAGTGAAGGCCCAACGGGGGGAATAGCCTACGAGCAGTACTTC.

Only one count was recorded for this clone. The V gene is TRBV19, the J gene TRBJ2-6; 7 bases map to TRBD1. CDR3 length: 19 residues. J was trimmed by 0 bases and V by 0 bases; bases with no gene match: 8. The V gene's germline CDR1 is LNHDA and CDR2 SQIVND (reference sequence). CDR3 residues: CASSIEDRISPSGANVLTF. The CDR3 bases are TGTGCCAGTAGTATAGAGGACAGGATATCCCCCTCTGGGGCCAACGTCCTGACTTTC.